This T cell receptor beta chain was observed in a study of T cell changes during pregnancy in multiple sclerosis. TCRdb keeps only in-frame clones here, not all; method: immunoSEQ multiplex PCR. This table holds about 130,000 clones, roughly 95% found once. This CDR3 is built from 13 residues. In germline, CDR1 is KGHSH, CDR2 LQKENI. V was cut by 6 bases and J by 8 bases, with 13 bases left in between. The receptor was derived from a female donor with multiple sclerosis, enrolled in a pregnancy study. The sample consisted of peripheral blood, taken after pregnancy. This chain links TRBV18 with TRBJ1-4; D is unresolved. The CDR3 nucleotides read TGTGCCAGCTCTTCCCGGGAGAAGGAAAAACTGTTTTTT. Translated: CASSSREKEKLFF.